The present TCR beta chain was sequenced within a study of cytomegalovirus exposure and HLA in healthy donors (dated by TCRdb to about 2017). General notes on the study: According to a later analysis, one platform produced both the roughly 120 validation repertoires and the 666 repertoires of the first cohort. The study aimed to test whether signatures of past pathogen exposure could be identified by cataloging public T cell receptors. Besides the first cohort of around 700 subjects, a separate validation cohort made up of over 95 different subjects was used. To predict cytomegalovirus infection status, the study combined high-throughput TCR immunosequencing, statistical association of individual TCRs with disease status, and machine learning.

Donors formed part of the validation cohort, which comprised fewer than 150 subjects and was distinct from the first cohort of under 850 subjects. General conclusions and limits of the study: According to the authors, the approach could potentially be generalized to other disease states and immunological phenotypes. Of the cluster scores, 90% to 95% were above 0 in a later analysis, which found that TCRs clustered in the first cohort also tended to co-occur in the 90 to 150 validation repertoires. The classifier was reported to diagnose cytomegalovirus status with high specificity and sensitivity in both the original and validation cohorts. In vitro tests confirmed that a few of the cytomegalovirus-associated TCR beta chains recognize cytomegalovirus antigens. In the study, about 150 TCR beta chains were listed as associated with cytomegalovirus. All 120 or so repertoires were used to score co-occurrence in the validation cohort in a later analysis, because that analysis had no HLA typing for the cohort. Across donors, most TCR sequences were observed very rarely, whereas some public TCRs were present in many individuals.

To prepare the library, the immunoSEQ multiplex PCR assay was applied. Per the authors' processing: A statistical classification framework was developed to diagnose cytomegalovirus status using the catalog of TCR beta chain sequences. TCRdb re-hosts the immuneACCESS table, in-frame sequences only. Its copies lack some clones; in the studies checked, an unresolved V gene accounts for under half of them, and the cause for the rest is not known. V and J calls and clone size are copied from that table; D and trimming were computed from the DNA. The sample records about 240,000 clones, approximately 87% of which are singletons. 2.6% of the sample belongs to the ten largest clones. The germline V gene provides CDR1 LGHNA and CDR2 YSLEER. V is clipped by 0 bases and J by 8 bases, and the sequence between their germline boundaries is 14 bases long. The CDR3 has 15 amino acids, counting the end cysteine and phenylalanine. The sequence is cut down to CDR3 DNA, 45 bases in frame from base 1.

A word on this clone: Its antigen target is currently unknown. Qualities for individual bases were not recorded, and no much larger clone is one base off.

The sequencing sample was made of PBMCs. The sequence is built from TRBV4-3 and TRBJ2-4, with TRBD2 perhaps the D gene, on 6 matching bases. This sequence originates from a man aged 18 to 30 in good health and CMV-seronegative. The CDR3 protein: CASSQDDSWGDIQYF. The nucleotide sequence reads as follows: TGCGCCAGCAGCCAAGATGACAGCTGGGGGGACATTCAGTACTTC.